A selection of T cell receptor beta chains follows, all from one sample in a study of shared clonotypes between healthy human individuals. Sequencing was performed with immunoSEQ multiplex PCR; in TCRdb, only in-frame clones are kept and a portion is missing. The sample lists 730,000 or so clones; 55% to 75% were seen once. The sequenced sample consisted of memory CD4+ T cells sorted from blood. These receptor sequences come from a woman aged 25 to 39 in good health. Each CDR3 is given with its conserved first and last residue. Fields, in order: D gene, V gene, J gene, clone size, CDR3 DNA, CDR3 protein. A D gene is named only where the DNA matches it firmly. Clone sizes are given selectively: once, few, many, or a class where the clone is expanded.

D gene: NA; V gene: TRBV6-1; J gene: TRBJ2-5; clone size: NA; CDR3 DNA: TGTGCCAGCAGTGAAGCGTACAGCTACCAAGAGACCCAGTACTTC; CDR3 protein: CASSEAYSYQETQYF
D gene: TRBD1; V gene: TRBV27; J gene: TRBJ2-2; clone size: NA; CDR3 DNA: TGTGCCAGCAGTTTAACGTTAGGACAGGGAAGCGGGGAGCTGTTTTTT; CDR3 protein: CASSLTLGQGSGELFF
D gene: NA; V gene: TRBV10-3; J gene: TRBJ1-1; clone size: NA; CDR3 DNA: TGTGCCATCAGTGAAATGACAGGAAATGGTGAAGCTTTCTTT; CDR3 protein: CAISEMTGNGEAFF
D gene: TRBD2; V gene: TRBV27; J gene: TRBJ2-1; clone size: NA; CDR3 DNA: TGTGCCACCGGGAGGACTAGCGGGAGTGTGACTCAGTTCTTC; CDR3 protein: CATGRTSGSVTQFF
D gene: NA; V gene: TRBV9; J gene: TRBJ2-2; clone size: NA; CDR3 DNA: TGTGCCAGCAGCGTAGATCCAGCGGGGAACACCGGGGAGCTGTTTTTT; CDR3 protein: CASSVDPAGNTGELFF
D gene: NA; V gene: TRBV28; J gene: TRBJ1-1; clone size: NA; CDR3 DNA: TGTGCCAGCAGTTACGGGGCCTTGAGGAACACTGAAGCTTTCTTT; CDR3 protein: CASSYGALRNTEAFF
D gene: NA; V gene: TRBV5-6; J gene: TRBJ2-3; clone size: NA; CDR3 DNA: TGTGCCAGCAGCTTCGTGGGGAGCACAGATACGCAGTATTTT; CDR3 protein: CASSFVGSTDTQYF
D gene: TRBD1; V gene: TRBV18; J gene: TRBJ1-1; clone size: NA; CDR3 DNA: TGTGCCAGCTCACCCCGACAGGGGAACATGAACACTGAAGCTTTCTTT; CDR3 protein: CASSPRQGNMNTEAFF
D gene: NA; V gene: TRBV2; J gene: TRBJ2-5; clone size: NA; CDR3 DNA: TGTGCCAGCACGTACGGGAGACAAGAGACCCAGTACTTC; CDR3 protein: CASTYGRQETQYF
D gene: NA; V gene: TRBV6-1; J gene: TRBJ1-1; clone size: NA; CDR3 DNA: TGTGCCAGCAGCCCCAGGGTTAACGCGAACACTGAAGCTTTCTTT; CDR3 protein: CASSPRVNANTEAFF
D gene: NA; V gene: TRBV5-1; J gene: TRBJ2-2; clone size: NA; CDR3 DNA: TGCGCCAGCAGCTTGGAGGACACCGGGGAGCTGTTTTTT; CDR3 protein: CASSLEDTGELFF
D gene: NA; V gene: TRBV10-3; J gene: TRBJ1-1; clone size: NA; CDR3 DNA: TGTGCCATTGGGGCACAGGAATCAAACACTGAAGCTTTCTTT; CDR3 protein: CAIGAQESNTEAFF
D gene: NA; V gene: TRBV7-7; J gene: TRBJ2-1; clone size: NA; CDR3 DNA: TGTGCCAGCAGCTTAGAGGCTTCTGGGGGGATCGATGAGCAGTTCTTC; CDR3 protein: CASSLEASGGIDEQFF
D gene: NA; V gene: TRBV4-1; J gene: TRBJ2-3; clone size: once; CDR3 DNA: TGCGCCAGCAGCCAAGGGAGGTTTGGACCCACAGATACGCAGTATTTT; CDR3 protein: CASSQGRFGPTDTQYF
D gene: TRBD1; V gene: TRBV28; J gene: TRBJ2-3; clone size: NA; CDR3 DNA: TGTGCCAGCAGTTCACCAACCGGGACAGACACAGATACGCAGTATTTT; CDR3 protein: CASSSPTGTDTDTQYF
D gene: TRBD2; V gene: TRBV10-2; J gene: TRBJ2-6; clone size: NA; CDR3 DNA: TGCGCCAGCAGAGGACTAGCGGGAGTTGGGGCCAACGTCCTGACTTTC; CDR3 protein: CASRGLAGVGANVLTF
D gene: TRBD2; V gene: TRBV18; J gene: TRBJ2-1; clone size: NA; CDR3 DNA: TGTGCCAGCTCACTGACTAGCGACAACAATGAGCAGTTCTTC; CDR3 protein: CASSLTSDNNEQFF
D gene: NA; V gene: TRBV5-1; J gene: TRBJ2-3; clone size: NA; CDR3 DNA: TGCGCCAGCAGCTTGTCCAGCAGCGCAGATACGCAGTATTTT; CDR3 protein: CASSLSSSADTQYF
D gene: NA; V gene: TRBV9; J gene: TRBJ1-5; clone size: NA; CDR3 DNA: TGTGCCAGCAGCTCCCAAGGCAATCAGCCCCAGCATTTT; CDR3 protein: CASSSQGNQPQHF
D gene: NA; V gene: TRBV7-9; J gene: TRBJ1-1; clone size: few; CDR3 DNA: TGTGCCAGCAGCTTAGAAAGCAGGGAAGCTTTCTTT; CDR3 protein: CASSLESREAFF
D gene: TRBD2; V gene: TRBV7-2; J gene: TRBJ2-1; clone size: NA; CDR3 DNA: TGTGCCAGCAGCTCACAGCGGGAGATTGAGCAGTTCTTC; CDR3 protein: CASSSQREIEQFF
D gene: NA; V gene: TRBV2; J gene: TRBJ2-7; clone size: NA; CDR3 DNA: TGTGCCAGCAGTCCGGGGAGGACGGGAAGCTACGAGCAGTACTTC; CDR3 protein: CASSPGRTGSYEQYF
D gene: TRBD2; V gene: TRBV5-6; J gene: TRBJ2-3; clone size: once; CDR3 DNA: TGTGCCAGCAGCTCGACTAGCGGAGGGGCAGATACGCAGTATTTT; CDR3 protein: CASSSTSGGADTQYF
D gene: NA; V gene: TRBV18; J gene: TRBJ1-5; clone size: NA; CDR3 DNA: TGTGCCAGCTCACCTTACCCAGCCTCGGCCCCTCAGCCCCAGCATTTT; CDR3 protein: CASSPYPASAPQPQHF
D gene: TRBD2; V gene: TRBV5-1; J gene: TRBJ2-1; clone size: NA; CDR3 DNA: TGCGCCAGCAGCCGGGAGGGGAGCTCCTACAATGAGCAGTTCTTC; CDR3 protein: CASSREGSSYNEQFF
D gene: NA; V gene: TRBV14; J gene: TRBJ2-3; clone size: NA; CDR3 DNA: TGTGCCAGCAGCCGGCCTAATGCTCGTACGCAGTATTTT; CDR3 protein: CASSRPNARTQYF
D gene: NA; V gene: TRBV28; J gene: TRBJ2-5; clone size: NA; CDR3 DNA: TGTGCCAGCAGTTTCGGAGGGGAAGAGACCCAGTACTTC; CDR3 protein: CASSFGGEETQYF
D gene: TRBD2; V gene: TRBV28; J gene: TRBJ2-7; clone size: NA; CDR3 DNA: TGTGCCAGCACCGACCAGCGGGGAAGACTCCACGAGCAGTACTTC; CDR3 protein: CASTDQRGRLHEQYF
D gene: NA; V gene: TRBV5-8; J gene: TRBJ2-5; clone size: NA; CDR3 DNA: TGTGCCAGCACCCGGCGGCGGTCGTACCAAGAGACCCAGTACTTC; CDR3 protein: CASTRRRSYQETQYF
D gene: NA; V gene: TRBV6-5; J gene: TRBJ2-6; clone size: few; CDR3 DNA: TGTGCCAGCAGTTACGGCCGTTTCTCTGGGGCCAACGTCCTGACTTTC; CDR3 protein: CASSYGRFSGANVLTF
D gene: NA; V gene: TRBV25-1; J gene: TRBJ2-3; clone size: NA; CDR3 DNA: TGTGCCAGCAGTGAATCAAGCGGAGGTAGCACAGATACGCAGTATTTT; CDR3 protein: CASSESSGGSTDTQYF
D gene: NA; V gene: TRBV5-1; J gene: TRBJ2-1; clone size: NA; CDR3 DNA: TGCGCCAGCAGCTTGGACGTCCCCAGCTACAATGAGCAGTTCTTC; CDR3 protein: CASSLDVPSYNEQFF
D gene: TRBD2; V gene: TRBV5-1; J gene: TRBJ2-1; clone size: NA; CDR3 DNA: TGCGCCAGCAGCTTGTACGGGACTAGCCTTATAGATGAGCAGTTCTTC; CDR3 protein: CASSLYGTSLIDEQFF
D gene: TRBD1; V gene: TRBV2; J gene: TRBJ1-1; clone size: NA; CDR3 DNA: TGTGCCAGCACCGGAGGTCGGACAGGGGTCGCTGAAGCTTTCTTT; CDR3 protein: CASTGGRTGVAEAFF
D gene: TRBD1; V gene: TRBV7-6; J gene: TRBJ2-3; clone size: NA; CDR3 DNA: TGTGCCAGCAGCCTAGGGAGGGACAGGGGGCAGTATTTT; CDR3 protein: CASSLGRDRGQYF
D gene: NA; V gene: TRBV2; J gene: TRBJ2-7; clone size: few; CDR3 DNA: TGTGCCAGCAGACTTCTACATACGGTCGACGAGCAGTACTTC; CDR3 protein: CASRLLHTVDEQYF
D gene: TRBD1; V gene: TRBV5-1; J gene: TRBJ2-7; clone size: NA; CDR3 DNA: TGCGCCAGCAGCTCCGGGACAGAGGTGGTAGAGCAGTACTTC; CDR3 protein: CASSSGTEVVEQYF
D gene: NA; V gene: TRBV28; J gene: TRBJ1-2; clone size: few; CDR3 DNA: TGTGCCAGCAGTTGGGGGGGGTATGGCTACACCTTC; CDR3 protein: CASSWGGYGYTF